This entry is about one TCR beta chain. This sample was included in a study of blood T cell repertoires in COVID-19. Background on the study: T cells, B-cell-depleted T cells, or PBMCs supplied cDNA or gDNA.

The CDR3 covers 14 residues. CDR1 is MNHEY and CDR2 is SVGAGI in the germline V gene. Trimming at V came to 6 bases and at J to 2 bases, leaving 5 bases not matched to a gene. Authors' processing steps: Amplifying reference gene primers gave estimates of nucleated cell counts. Assay used: immunoSEQ multiplex PCR; TCRdb lists only in-frame clones, some missing. The D gene and trimming were derived from the DNA, and the V and J assignments and clone size from that table. The data contain about 51,000 clones, approximately 86% of them seen just once; the ten biggest clones take up roughly 4.5%. The gene calls are TRBV6-5 and TRBJ2-7, with 9 bases aligning to TRBD1. The sequenced sample was peripheral blood. The clonotype was recovered from a man older than 75 with active COVID-19. For the CDR3, the DNA is TGTGCCAGCAGAAGGGGACAGGGCGCCTACGAGCAGTACTTC. This translates into CASRRGQGAYEQYF.